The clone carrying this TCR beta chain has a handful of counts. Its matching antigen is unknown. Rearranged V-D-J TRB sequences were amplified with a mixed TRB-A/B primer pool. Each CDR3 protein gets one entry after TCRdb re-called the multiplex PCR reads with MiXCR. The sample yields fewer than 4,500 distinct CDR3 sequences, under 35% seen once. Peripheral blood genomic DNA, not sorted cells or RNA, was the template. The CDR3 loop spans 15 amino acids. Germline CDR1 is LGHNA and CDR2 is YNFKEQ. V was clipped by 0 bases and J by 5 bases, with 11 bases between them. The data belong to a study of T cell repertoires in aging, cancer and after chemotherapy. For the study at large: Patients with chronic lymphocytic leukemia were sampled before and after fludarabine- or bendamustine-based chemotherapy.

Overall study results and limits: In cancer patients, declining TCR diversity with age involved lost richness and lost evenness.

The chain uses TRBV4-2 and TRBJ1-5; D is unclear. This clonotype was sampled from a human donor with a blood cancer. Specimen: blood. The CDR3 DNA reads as TGTGCCAGCAGCCAAGAAGCGGGCAGCCATCAGCCCCAGCATTTT. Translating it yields CASSQEAGSHQPQHF.